These 28 T cell receptor beta chains originate from one sample sequenced in a study of blood T cell repertoires in COVID-19. Generated by immunoSEQ multiplex PCR, the TCRdb table keeps only in-frame clones and is missing some. The table records 390,000 or so clones, roughly 89% of them present only once. The sequenced sample consisted of peripheral blood. Receptors were obtained from a man between 18 and 35 years old with active or convalescent COVID-19.

The chain joins TRBV19 to TRBJ1-3; unclear D gene. This CDR3 region has 13 residues. V lost 10 bases, J lost 0 bases, and 10 bases lay in between. Germline V gene data show CDR1 as LNHDA and CDR2 as SQIVND (reference sequence). The CDR3 nucleotides read TGTGCCACTCGGGTTTTCTCTGGAAACACCATATATTTT. As protein: CATRVFSGNTIYF.

The chain has TRBV7-2 and TRBJ2-7; TRBD1 agrees at 7 bases. The V gene's germline CDR1 is SGHTA and CDR2 FQGNSA. CDR3 size: 13 residues. With V trimmed by 5 bases and J by 2 bases, 3 bases remained unmatched. The CDR3 DNA reads as TGTGCCAGCAGCCCTACAGGGGCCTACGAGCAGTACTTC. Protein: CASSPTGAYEQYF.

The J gene is TRBJ2-5, the V gene TRBV7-9; D is perhaps TRBD2 (5 bases). CDR3 length: 12 residues. In germline, CDR1 is SEHNR, CDR2 FQNEAQ (reference sequence). Trimming stripped 1 base from V and 6 bases from J, with 6 bases between. This CDR3 reads CASSLGGQTQYF. CDR3 in DNA: TGTGCCAGCAGCTTAGGAGGGCAGACCCAGTACTTC. Full variable domain (outside the CDR3, taken from reference TRBV7-9 and TRBJ2-5): DTGVSQNPRHKITKRGQNVTFRCDPISEHNRLYWYRQTLGQGPEFLTYFQNEAQLEKSRLLSDRFSAERPKGSFSTLEIQRTEQGDSAMYLCASSLGGQTQYFGPGTRLLVL.

The genes are TRBV14 and TRBJ2-7, with 14 bases fitting TRBD2. Looked up from germline, CDR1 is SGHDN and CDR2 is FVKESK. The CDR3 totals 13 residues. Losses at the gene ends were 6 bases for V and 9 bases for J; bases not matched to a gene: 4. The CDR3 DNA reads TGTGCCAGCAGGGGGACTAGCGGGAGTCGGCAGTACTTC. Translation: CASRGTSGSRQYF.

The chain has TRBV15 and TRBJ2-7; perhaps TRBD1 as D (5 bases). The V end lost 0 bases, the J end lost 0 bases, and 15 bases lay between the germline ends. Germline V gives CDR1 LNHNV, CDR2 YYDKDF (reference sequence). CDR3 length equals 17 residues. This CDR3 reads CATSRDAGWGSSYEQYF. The CDR3 DNA follows: TGTGCCACCAGCAGAGATGCAGGGTGGGGCAGCTCCTACGAGCAGTACTTC.

The chain joins TRBV5-4 to TRBJ2-2; 8 bases map to TRBD2. The CDR3 contains 15 residues. CDR1 is SGHNT, CDR2 YYREEE, per germline (reference sequence). With V trimmed by 4 bases and J by 1 base, 3 bases remained unmatched. The CDR3 spells CASSPAGVNTGELFF. As DNA, the CDR3 is TGTGCCAGCAGCCCAGCGGGAGTGAACACCGGGGAGCTGTTTTTT.

The chain joins TRBV4-2 to TRBJ2-5; a possible D gene is TRBD2 (5 bases). Trimming removed 0 bases at V and 5 bases at J, with 13 bases between. CDR3 size: 15 residues. The germline gives CDR1 LGHNA, CDR2 YNFKEQ. DNA for the CDR3: TGTGCCAGCAGCCAAGAACGGGGTCGGAGGGAGACCCAGTACTTC. It encodes CASSQERGRRETQYF.

The chain links TRBV7-8 to TRBJ1-1; no clear D. The ends were cut back, 5 bases at V and 4 bases at J, with 8 bases in the middle. CDR1 is SGHVS, CDR2 FQNEAQ, per germline. The CDR3 contains 12 residues. The CDR3 sequence is CASSRYTTEAFF. The DNA for the CDR3 is TGTGCCAGCAGCCGATACACCACTGAAGCTTTCTTT.

The rearrangement links TRBV24-1 to TRBJ2-1; D is ambiguous. Per germline, CDR1 KGHDR and CDR2 SFDVKD. V was shortened by 4 bases and J by 4 bases, with 7 bases between the two germline ends. The CDR3 has 13 residues. Written as DNA, the CDR3 is TGTGCCACCAGTGACAGTGCATACAATGAGCAGTTCTTC. Its protein product is CATSDSAYNEQFF.

This sequence joins TRBV6-5 and TRBJ1-3, with D tentatively TRBD1 (5 bases). The V end lost 5 bases, the J end lost 0 bases, and 8 bases lay between the germline ends. The CDR3 runs 14 residues. CDR1 and CDR2 from the germline V gene are MNHEY and SVGAGI. The CDR3 is CASSLRVSGNTIYF. CDR3 nucleotide sequence: TGTGCCAGCAGTCTCAGGGTCTCTGGAAACACCATATATTTT.

The gene calls are TRBV11-2 and TRBJ2-1; 10 nucleotides agree with TRBD2. The V and J ends lost 5 bases and 5 bases, in that order; junction bases with no gene match: 6. The CDR3 is made up of 15 amino acids. The germline gives CDR1 SGHAT, CDR2 FQNNGV. CDR3 DNA: TGTGCCAGCAGCCCCCGGCTAGCGGGAGACAATGAGCAGTTCTTC. This gives the protein CASSPRLAGDNEQFF.

The chain couples TRBV11-2 to TRBJ1-2; 9 bases agree with TRBD1. The junction had 7 bases not matched to a gene; V was cut back by 6 bases and J by 8 bases. The CDR3 runs to 13 residues. CDR1 and CDR2 from the germline V gene are SGHAT and FQNNGV. In nucleotides, the CDR3 is TGTGCCAGCAGGCCAACAGGGGGCTTAGGCTACACCTTC. Its translation: CASRPTGGLGYTF.

V usage is TRBV3-1 (or the pseudogene TRBV3-2) and J usage is TRBJ1-5, with 8 bases identical to TRBD1. J was trimmed by 6 bases and V by 5 bases; bases with no gene match: 6. CDR3 length: 14 amino acids. CDR1 is LGHDT, CDR2 YNNKEL, per germline (reference sequence). CDR3 amino acids: CASSLTGDSQPQHF. In DNA, the CDR3 is TGTGCCAGCAGCTTGACAGGGGATAGTCAGCCCCAGCATTTT.

This chain links TRBV2 with TRBJ2-2, with a weak D call TRBD2 (6 bases). Germline V gene data show CDR1 as SNHLY and CDR2 as FYNNEI. This CDR3 is 16 amino acids long. The V end was cut by 7 bases, the J end by 0 bases, with 15 bases between. The CDR3 reads CASTIGRESNTGELFF. Here the CDR3 DNA reads TGTGCCAGCACGATCGGGAGAGAGTCGAACACCGGGGAGCTGTTTTTT.

This clone was recorded once. The gene calls are TRBV6-5 and TRBJ1-1; D is possibly TRBD1 (5 bases). The germline V gene encodes CDR1 MNHEY and CDR2 SVGAGI. This CDR3 is 16 amino acids long. Trimming cost V 0 bases and J 0 bases, with 11 bases left between them. CDR3 loop: CASSYSGGGLNTEAFF. DNA of the CDR3: TGTGCCAGCAGTTACTCCGGGGGAGGTTTGAACACTGAAGCTTTCTTT.

This chain uses TRBV28 with TRBJ2-1; 7 positions match TRBD1. CDR3 length equals 15 residues. V lost 8 bases, J lost 8 bases, and 15 bases stayed unmatched. Germline V gene lookup returns CDR1 MDHEN and CDR2 SYDVKM. The CDR3 protein is CASAFRGQPQDEQFF. The DNA of the CDR3 is TGTGCCAGCGCATTTAGGGGGCAGCCCCAAGATGAGCAGTTCTTC.

The J gene is TRBJ2-7, the V gene TRBV29-1; D is unclear. The CDR3 runs to 11 residues. V shed 4 bases and J shed 3 bases, with 7 bases lying between them. Germline assignment: CDR1 SQVTM and CDR2 ANQGSEA. CDR3 amino acids: CSVVRGYEQYF. The CDR3 nucleotides are TGCAGCGTTGTTCGAGGCTACGAGCAGTACTTC.

The chain uses TRBV5-5 and TRBJ1-2; no firm D call. Trimming shortened V by 1 base and J by 2 bases, and 9 bases separated the two germline ends. The CDR3 runs 14 residues. Germline CDR1 reads SGHKS; CDR2 reads YYEKEE (reference sequence). CDR3 amino acids: CASSLTVANYGYTF. CDR3 sequence (DNA): TGTGCCAGCAGCTTGACGGTCGCGAACTATGGCTACACCTTC.

Only a few counts were recorded for this clone. The rearrangement joins TRBV19 to TRBJ2-2, with D perhaps matching TRBD1 (6 bases). The CDR3 sequence is 14 residues long. CDR1 and CDR2 from the germline V gene are LNHDA and SQIVND (reference sequence). V lost 7 bases and J 5 bases, leaving 14 bases between the germline ends. CDR3 nucleotides: TGTGCCAGTACGGCAGGGGAGTATACCGGGGAGCTGTTTTTT. Residues: CASTAGEYTGELFF.

The chain links TRBV5-1 to TRBJ1-4, with D maybe TRBD1 (5 bases). This CDR3 has 15 amino acids. V was clipped by 4 bases and J by 0 bases, with 10 bases between them. Per the germline V gene, CDR1 is SGHRS and CDR2 is YFSETQ. CDR3 coding DNA: TGCGCCAGCAGCACCCAGGGTTCAACTAATGAAAAACTGTTTTTT. This sequence encodes CASSTQGSTNEKLFF.

The chain joins TRBV7-3 to TRBJ2-1, with TRBD2 identical over 12 bases. Germline V lookup: CDR1 SGHTA, CDR2 FQGTGA. J lost 9 bases, V lost 2 bases, and 5 bases had no gene match. This CDR3 contains 15 residues. The CDR3 nucleotides are TGTGCCAGCAGCTTATCTAGCGGGAGGGTAAGTGAGCAGTTCTTC. Protein product: CASSLSSGRVSEQFF.

V is TRBV7-2 and J is TRBJ2-3, with TRBD2 matching 11 bases. The CDR3 contains 18 residues. Germline values: CDR1 SGHTA, CDR2 FQGNSA. After removal of 2 bases from V and 0 bases from J, the junction contained 7 bases not matched to a gene. The CDR3 is CASSLRLAGGRSTDTQYF. The CDR3 region has the DNA TGTGCCAGCAGCTTACGGCTAGCGGGAGGTCGAAGCACAGATACGCAGTATTTT.

The chain employs TRBV4-3 and TRBJ2-2, with 7 bases that match TRBD2. J lost 7 bases, V lost 4 bases, and 15 bases had no gene match. CDR1 LGHNA and CDR2 YSLEER come from the germline V gene. This CDR3 region has 17 residues. The CDR3 protein is CASSLALRGSSGGELFF. The CDR3, as DNA: TGCGCCAGCAGCCTGGCCCTCCGCGGGAGTTCGGGCGGGGAGCTGTTTTTT.

The CDR3 bases are TGTGCCAGTCTCTCGGGCGGGAGGGCCGAGCAGTACTTC. It specifies CASLSGGRAEQYF. The chain couples TRBV28 to TRBJ2-7, with 9 nucleotides matching TRBD2. The J segment lost 6 bases and the V segment lost 9 bases, leaving 9 bases of the junction unmatched. Germline V gene lookup returns CDR1 MDHEN and CDR2 SYDVKM. The CDR3 is made up of 13 amino acids.

The chain uses TRBV5-4 and TRBJ2-2; 13 bases agree with TRBD2. Trimming removed 4 bases from V and 1 base from J; junction bases left unmatched: 4. Germline V gene sequence: CDR1 SGHNT, CDR2 YYREEE (reference sequence). CDR3 size: 17 residues. CDR3 in amino acids: CASSEGLAGMNTGELFF. The CDR3 nucleotides are TGTGCCAGCAGCGAGGGACTAGCGGGGATGAACACCGGGGAGCTGTTTTTT.

This clone was seen a single time. The chain recombines TRBV5-1 with TRBJ2-7; no reliable D call. V gave up 0 bases and J gave up 9 bases, with 13 bases separating them. Germline loops: CDR1 SGHRS, CDR2 YFSETQ. The CDR3 consists of 13 residues. The DNA of the CDR3 is TGCGCCAGCAGCTTGGCCGGGTCCCACGGGCAGTACTTC. Translating it yields CASSLAGSHGQYF.

The chain carries TRBV7-2 and TRBJ1-4; D not certain. Germline assignment: CDR1 SGHTA and CDR2 FQGNSA. The CDR3 is 13 residues long. Trimming removed 3 bases at V and 4 bases at J, with 6 bases between. The CDR3 loop is CASSFGVNEKLFF. CDR3 DNA sequence: TGTGCCAGCAGCTTCGGGGTTAATGAAAAACTGTTTTTT.

The rearrangement uses TRBV7-2 and TRBJ1-1; D is unresolved. Trimming took 0 bases from V and 11 from J, leaving 13 bases between them. CDR3 length: 13 amino acids. The V gene's germline CDR1 is SGHTA and CDR2 FQGNSA. The CDR3, as DNA: TGTGCCAGCAGCTTAGCGAGGACTTCTCGGGCTTTCTTT. Protein product: CASSLARTSRAFF.